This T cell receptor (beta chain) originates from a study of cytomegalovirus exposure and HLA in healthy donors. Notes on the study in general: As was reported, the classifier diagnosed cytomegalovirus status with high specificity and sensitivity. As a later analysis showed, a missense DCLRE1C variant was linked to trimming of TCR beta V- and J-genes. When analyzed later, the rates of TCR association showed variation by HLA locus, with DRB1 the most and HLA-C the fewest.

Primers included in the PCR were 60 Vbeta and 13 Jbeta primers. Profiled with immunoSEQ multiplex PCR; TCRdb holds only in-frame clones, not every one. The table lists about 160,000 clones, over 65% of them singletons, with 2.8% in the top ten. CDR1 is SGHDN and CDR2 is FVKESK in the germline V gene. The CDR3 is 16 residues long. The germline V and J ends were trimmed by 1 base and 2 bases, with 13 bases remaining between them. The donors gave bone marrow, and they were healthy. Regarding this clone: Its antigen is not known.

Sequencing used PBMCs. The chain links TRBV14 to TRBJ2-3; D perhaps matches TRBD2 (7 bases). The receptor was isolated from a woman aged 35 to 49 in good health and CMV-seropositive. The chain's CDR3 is CASSQARGGYTDTQYF. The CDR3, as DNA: TGTGCCAGCAGCCAAGCTAGGGGGGGCTACACAGATACGCAGTATTTT.